The TCR beta chain described here comes from a study of early T cells in non-severe SARS-CoV-2 infection. The germline CDR1 and CDR2 sequences are MNHEY and SVGEGT. V lost 2 bases to trimming and J lost 4 bases, with 9 bases between them. This CDR3 comprises 13 residues. Individual cDNA molecules carried attached unique molecular identifiers. In TCRdb, the 5' RACE reads were re-called with MiXCR into one record per CDR3 protein. In the table there are tens of thousands of distinct CDR3 sequences, approximately 10% of which are singletons. With regard to this clonotype: Antigen unknown.

Study results and caveats: Matching against VDJdb likely underestimated virus-specific expansions, favoring anti-spike CD8.

This TCR was sampled from an adult who was a healthcare worker with PCR-confirmed SARS-CoV-2 infection or an uninfected control (not recorded which). Sample: whole blood, taken at baseline. J is TRBJ2-7 and V is TRBV6-2 or TRBV6-3, with unresolved D. The CDR3 reads CASSYPNVYEQYF. The CDR3 DNA reads as TGTGCCAGCAGTTACCCTAATGTGTACGAGCAGTACTTC.